Following are 30 T cell receptor beta chains from one sample sequenced in a study of blood T cell repertoires in COVID-19 (dated by TCRdb to 2019 to 2021). Library preparation employed the immunoSEQ multiplex PCR assay. TCRdb retrieved this table from immuneACCESS and kept in-frame rearrangements only. Not all clones are present; in checked studies, unresolved V genes account for under half, and no reason is known for the remainder. Here the sample has around 250,000 clones; about 86% occur a single time. The ten largest clones represent 4.1% of the sample. Material for sequencing was PBMCs or T cells enriched from blood (not recorded which). Receptors were obtained from a young man with acute COVID-19.

V gene TRBV4-3 combines with J gene TRBJ2-1, with a tentative D call TRBD2 (6 bases). Germline V gives CDR1 LGHNA, CDR2 YSLEER. V was clipped by 4 bases and J by 0 bases, with 10 bases between them. CDR3 length equals 15 residues. This CDR3 is CASSRDSFSYNEQFF. The CDR3 nucleotides are TGCGCCAGCAGCCGGGACTCCTTCTCCTACAATGAGCAGTTCTTC.

The J gene is TRBJ1-5, the V gene TRBV18; 7 nucleotides agree with TRBD1. The V gene's germline CDR1 is KGHSH and CDR2 LQKENI. The CDR3 consists of 15 residues. With 1 base clipped from V and 11 bases from J, the junction kept 11 bases outside the gene matches. CDR3 coding DNA: TGTGCCAGCTCACCACAGAACAACAGGGGCAGGGCCCAGCATTTT. Translating it yields CASSPQNNRGRAQHF.

This clone was seen just once. The chain joins TRBV6-5 to TRBJ1-6, with TRBD1 matching 7 bases. The germline V gene encodes CDR1 MNHEY and CDR2 SVGAGI. The J segment lost 6 bases and the V segment lost 4 bases, leaving 9 bases of the junction unmatched. The CDR3 runs to 16 residues. The CDR3 here is CASSWGDRRFNSPLHF. In DNA, the CDR3 is TGTGCCAGCAGTTGGGGGGACAGAAGATTTAATTCACCCCTCCACTTT.

This clone has only a few counts. The chain joins TRBV25-1 to TRBJ1-5, with D unclear. The V end lost 8 bases, the J end lost 11 bases, and 16 bases lay between the germline ends. The CDR3 runs to 12 residues. The V gene's germline CDR1 is MGHDK and CDR2 SYGVNS. This CDR3 reads CASSPQEGSQHF. The CDR3 region has the DNA TGTGCCAGCTCCCCCCAGGAAGGATCCCAGCATTTT.

The chain joins TRBV2 to TRBJ2-1; no clear D. Per germline, CDR1 SNHLY and CDR2 FYNNEI. V lost 6 bases and J lost 9, with 12 bases in between. The CDR3 runs to 12 residues. Written as DNA, the CDR3 is TGTGCCAGCAGCCAAGGCGCAGGTGAGCAGTTCTTC. This codes for CASSQGAGEQFF.

This clone has only one observation. The chain carries TRBV2 and TRBJ2-3; D is possibly TRBD1 (7 bases). V was shortened by 8 bases and J by 3 bases, with 18 bases between the two germline ends. This CDR3 contains 15 residues. The germline V gene encodes CDR1 SNHLY and CDR2 FYNNEI. CDR3 region: CASHRQGGATDTQYF. CDR3 bases: TGTGCCAGCCACCGACAGGGAGGAGCTACAGATACGCAGTATTTT.

This sequence joins TRBV18 and TRBJ2-2, with unresolved D. This CDR3 has 13 amino acids. Deletions cut 5 bases from V and 5 bases from J, with 9 bases between. CDR1 and CDR2 (germline): KGHSH, LQKENI. CDR3 DNA sequence: TGTGCCAGCTCAAATGTCGAGACCGGGGAGCTGTTTTTT. It translates to CASSNVETGELFF.

As for this clone: The same CDR3 also results from other DNA sequences found in this sample. V gene TRBV9 combines with J gene TRBJ1-5; 10 positions agree with TRBD1. The J segment lost 4 bases and the V segment lost 4 bases, leaving 5 bases of the junction unmatched. The CDR3 sequence is 15 residues long. Looked up from germline, CDR1 is SGDLS and CDR2 is YYNGEE. CDR3 sequence reads: CASSPGTGVNQPQHF. For the CDR3, the DNA is TGTGCCAGCAGCCCCGGGACAGGGGTTAATCAGCCCCAGCATTTT.

The genes are TRBV23-1 and TRBJ2-3; TRBD1 matches 12 bases. TRBV23-1 is known as an ORF, though its function is uncertain. Trimming took 2 bases from V and 2 from J; bases not matched to a gene: 5. This CDR3 contains 17 residues. CDR3 protein: CASSQPRDRGHTDTQYF. CDR3 bases: TGCGCCAGCAGTCAACCTAGGGACAGGGGGCACACAGATACGCAGTATTTT.

The V call is TRBV10-1, the J call TRBJ2-2; the D gene is possibly TRBD1 (7 bases). The CDR3 runs 14 residues. Trimming cost V 8 bases and J 4 bases, with 14 bases left between them. Looked up from germline, CDR1 is WNHNN and CDR2 is SYGVQD (reference sequence). CDR3 sequence: CASGRQGLTGELFF. The DNA of the CDR3 is TGCGCCAGCGGCAGACAGGGACTCACCGGGGAGCTGTTTTTT.

This chain uses TRBV11-2 with TRBJ2-7; D remains ambiguous. The CDR3 loop spans 13 amino acids. CDR1 is SGHAT and CDR2 is FQNNGV in the germline V gene. The germline V and J ends were trimmed by 3 bases and 0 bases, with 6 bases remaining between them. The CDR3 nucleotides read TGTGCCAGCAGCTTTGTCAGCTCCTACGAGCAGTACGTC. Residues: CASSFVSSYEQYV.

This clone was counted only a few times. The chain recombines TRBV20-1 with TRBJ1-2; TRBD1 might be the D (6 bases). V lost 3 bases to trimming and J lost 0 bases, with 14 bases between them. Germline CDR1 reads DFQATT; CDR2 reads SNEGSKA (reference sequence). The CDR3 length is 15 residues. CDR3 nucleotide sequence: TGCAGTGCTAGTTCAGGGGACATAGCTAACTATGGCTACACCTTC. This translates into CSASSGDIANYGYTF.

The rearrangement links TRBV7-2 to TRBJ2-3, with a weak D call TRBD2 (5 bases). The germline CDR1 and CDR2 sequences are SGHTA and FQGNSA. V was shortened by 5 bases and J by 5 bases, with 17 bases between the two germline ends. The CDR3 extends over 15 amino acids. The CDR3 region has the DNA TGTGCCAGCAGCGACGAGGGCCAGGCCGGAGATACGCAGTATTTT. Translated, it gives CASSDEGQAGDTQYF.

The chain has TRBV3-1 (or the pseudogene TRBV3-2) and TRBJ2-2; 12 nucleotides line up with TRBD1. CDR1 and CDR2 (germline): LGHDT, YNNKEL (reference sequence). Germline trimming cut 4 bases from V and 4 bases from J; bases unmatched to any gene: 1. The CDR3 extends over 15 amino acids. The CDR3 DNA sequence: TGTGCCAGCAGCCTGGGACAGGGGGCCACCGGGGAGCTGTTTTTT. Translating it yields CASSLGQGATGELFF.

The chain employs TRBV9 and TRBJ2-5, with D tentatively TRBD1 (7 bases). V lost 3 bases to trimming and J lost 4 bases, with 19 bases between them. CDR1 SGDLS and CDR2 YYNGEE come from the germline V gene. The CDR3 spans 16 residues. Here the CDR3 DNA reads TGTGCCAGCAGCGGTGGAGGGGGCGTAGCAATAGAGACCCAGTACTTC. Encoded protein: CASSGGGGVAIETQYF.

Here the CDR3 reads CASTVLATNEKLFF. DNA of the CDR3: TGTGCCAGCACAGTCCTGGCAACTAATGAAAAACTGTTTTTT. The V call is TRBV7-6, the J call TRBJ1-4; D is unresolved. The CDR3 covers 14 residues. CDR1 SGHVS and CDR2 FNYEAQ come from the germline V gene. The germline V and J ends were trimmed by 7 bases and 0 bases, with 9 bases remaining between them. The complete variable domain, with remaining parts taken from reference TRBV7-6 and TRBJ1-4, reads GAGVSQSPRYKVTKRGQDVALRCDPISGHVSLYWYRQALGQGPEFLTYFNYEAQQDKSGLPNDRFSAERPEGSISTLTIQRTEQRDSAMYRCASTVLATNEKLFFGSGTQLSVL.

The chain combines TRBV15 with TRBJ1-5; the match to TRBD1 covers 7 bases. V gave up 5 bases and J gave up 0 bases; unmatched junction bases: 10. This CDR3 region has 17 residues. Germline V gives CDR1 LNHNV, CDR2 YYDKDF (reference sequence). The CDR3 protein is CATSGRGQAYSNQPQHF. As DNA, the CDR3 is TGTGCCACCAGCGGACGAGGACAGGCATATAGCAATCAGCCCCAGCATTTT.

V gene TRBV18 combines with J gene TRBJ1-6; TRBD1 matches at 8 bases. This CDR3 region has 13 residues. Germline V gene data show CDR1 as KGHSH and CDR2 as LQKENI. V shed 5 bases, J shed 6 bases, and the junction held 0 bases outside the gene matches. CDR3: CASSGQGNSPLHF. In DNA, the CDR3 is TGTGCCAGCTCAGGACAGGGTAATTCACCCCTCCACTTT.

The chain employs TRBV29-1 and TRBJ2-1; 7 bases map to TRBD1. This CDR3 region has 12 residues. Germline V gene sequence: CDR1 SQVTM, CDR2 ANQGSEA. J lost 8 bases, V lost 4 bases, and 5 bases had no gene match. Here the CDR3 reads CSVVDRVYEQFF. The CDR3 nucleotides are TGCAGCGTTGTCGACAGGGTGTATGAGCAGTTCTTC.

V and J are TRBV15 and TRBJ2-3, with 8 bases identical to TRBD2. Trimming cost V 0 bases and J 4 bases; bases outside gene matches: 3. This CDR3 is 15 amino acids long. Germline-derived CDR1 and CDR2 are LNHNV and YYDKDF (reference sequence). This chain's CDR3 is CATSRDPTSADTQYF. CDR3 nucleotides: TGTGCCACCAGCAGAGATCCGACTAGCGCAGATACGCAGTATTTT.

The chain carries TRBV4-1 and TRBJ1-4; TRBD1 matches at 8 bases. Germline V gene lookup returns CDR1 MGHRA and CDR2 YSYEKL. CDR3 length equals 15 residues. Germline trimming cut 1 base from V and 7 bases from J; bases unmatched to any gene: 5. CDR3 region: CASSQGQGTAEKLFF. CDR3 sequence (DNA): TGCGCCAGCAGCCAAGGACAGGGGACAGCTGAAAAACTGTTTTTT.

The chain employs TRBV3-1 (or the pseudogene TRBV3-2) and TRBJ1-1; D uncertain. Trimming removed 3 bases from V and 5 bases from J, with 7 bases in between. CDR3 length: 12 amino acids. The germline CDR1 and CDR2 sequences are LGHDT and YNNKEL (reference sequence). The chain's CDR3 is CASSQRRTEAFF. The CDR3, as DNA: TGTGCCAGCAGCCAGAGAAGAACTGAAGCTTTCTTT.

This chain uses TRBV6-4 with TRBJ2-1; 11 nucleotides agree with TRBD2. Germline V gives CDR1 MRHNA, CDR2 SNTAGT. This CDR3 region has 15 residues. Unmatched junction bases numbered 8, after V lost 6 bases and J lost 7 bases. CDR3 sequence: CASSILAGVGNEQFF. The CDR3 nucleotides read TGTGCCAGCAGCATACTAGCGGGAGTGGGGAATGAGCAGTTCTTC.

The genes are TRBV6-4 and TRBJ1-1; D call uncertain. Germline V gene lookup returns CDR1 MRHNA and CDR2 SNTAGT. The CDR3 runs 14 residues. V lost 0 bases and J 5 bases, leaving 10 bases between the germline ends. For the CDR3, the DNA is TGTGCCAGCAGTGACTCGAGTCGAGGGACTGAAGCTTTCTTT. Translating gives CASSDSSRGTEAFF.

This chain joins TRBV4-1 and TRBJ2-3, with unresolved D. The CDR3 has 17 amino acids. The germline V gene encodes CDR1 MGHRA and CDR2 YSYEKL. V lost 0 bases and J lost 2, with 15 bases in between. The DNA of the CDR3 is TGCGCCAGCAGCCAAGAGGTTAGCCTAGACTCCACAGATACGCAGTATTTT. This sequence encodes CASSQEVSLDSTDTQYF.

V and J are TRBV5-4 and TRBJ2-2; TRBD2 aligns across 7 bases. The J segment lost 8 bases and the V segment lost 4 bases, leaving 17 bases of the junction unmatched. This CDR3 comprises 17 residues. Germline CDR1 is SGHNT and CDR2 is YYREEE (reference sequence). In DNA form, the CDR3 reads TGTGCCAGCAGCCGTCCCGGAAGCGGGGCTATCTCGGGGGAGCTGTTTTTT. Encoded protein: CASSRPGSGAISGELFF. Full variable domain (outside the CDR3, taken from reference TRBV5-4 and TRBJ2-2): ETGVTQSPTHLIKTRGQQVTLRCSSQSGHNTVSWYQQALGQGPQFIFQYYREEENGRGNFPPRFSGLQFPNYSSELNVNALELDDSALYLCASSRPGSGAISGELFFGEGSRLTVL.

The chain uses TRBV4-1 and TRBJ1-2; D perhaps matches TRBD1 (5 bases). Germline values: CDR1 MGHRA, CDR2 YSYEKL. This CDR3 region has 15 residues. Trimming stripped 4 bases from V and 0 bases from J, with 12 bases between. CDR3 loop: CASSPWGSANYGYTF. CDR3 bases: TGCGCCAGCAGCCCCTGGGGCTCGGCTAACTATGGCTACACCTTC.

The chain joins TRBV4-1 to TRBJ1-6; D unclear. V lost 4 bases and J 3 bases, leaving 10 bases between the germline ends. The CDR3 loop spans 15 amino acids. The germline CDR1 and CDR2 sequences are MGHRA and YSYEKL. CDR3 region: CASSLRQNYNSPLHF. CDR3 bases: TGCGCCAGCAGCCTGCGACAAAACTATAATTCACCCCTCCACTTT.

This clone was observed once. The chain combines TRBV7-8 with TRBJ1-5, with D hard to call. The germline V gene encodes CDR1 SGHVS and CDR2 FQNEAQ. V was pared by 5 bases and J by 0 bases, with 14 bases between. The CDR3 runs 16 residues. Written as DNA, the CDR3 is TGTGCCAGCAGCCGCCTGGTTAGAAATAGCAATCAGCCCCAGCATTTT. It translates to CASSRLVRNSNQPQHF.

This clone was picked up one time. V usage is TRBV29-1 and J usage is TRBJ2-2; 9 nucleotides agree with TRBD2. Germline CDR1 is SQVTM and CDR2 is ANQGSEA. The CDR3 totals 15 residues. V lost 2 bases, J lost 5 bases, and 6 bases stayed unmatched. The CDR3 DNA follows: TGCAGCGTTGAATTCGCTAGCGGGAAAACCGGGGAGCTGTTTTTT. It yields the protein CSVEFASGKTGELFF.